The following is a TCR beta chain sequence with its context. The sample is drawn from a study of blood T cells in healthy people across ages. The second PCR ran about 6 to 12 cycles with a sample-barcoded 5' primer and J-beta primers. TCRdb called the 5' RACE reads again in MiXCR, with one record for every CDR3 protein. The repertoire has approximately 900,000 distinct CDR3 sequences, roughly 48% of them found once; the top ten carry 13%. Germline lookup yields CDR1 SGHTA and CDR2 FQGNSA. CDR3 length equals 13 residues. J lost 5 bases, V lost 8 bases, and 4 bases had no gene match. The sample was blood. V is TRBV7-2 and J is TRBJ2-3; TRBD2 agrees at 10 bases. The receptor was isolated from a man aged 25-40 years in good health. The CDR3: CASRAGGIDTQYF. Written as DNA, the CDR3 is TGTGCCAGCCGAGCGGGGGGGATAGATACGCAGTATTTT.